Listed below are T cell receptor beta chains from one sample, sequenced in a study of human T cells and chemical hapten exposure. TCRdb used MiXCR to reprocess the RACE reads, holding one entry per CDR3 protein. Found here are fewer than 80,000 distinct CDR3 sequences, approximately 11% of them singletons; the top ten hold 2% to 3%. This specimen was whole blood, taken in connection with sensitization to the hapten diphenylcyclopropenone (DPC). Every receptor here comes from a woman younger than 45 with alopecia areata. Some clones in this sample may be carry-over from other donors' samples. Each CDR3 is given without its conserved first and last residue. Fields, in order: V gene, CDR3 protein.

v_call: TRBV5-1
cdr3_aa: ASSFSHEQF

v_call: TRBV25-1
cdr3_aa: ASSDAWGGTEAF

v_call: TRBV19
cdr3_aa: ASSIRTPPIYEQY

v_call: TRBV12-5
cdr3_aa: ASGSAGGINEQF

v_call: TRBV29-1
cdr3_aa: SVDGQGVSNEQF

v_call: TRBV20-1
cdr3_aa: SARGQGGQPQH

v_call: TRBV12-3/TRBV12-4
cdr3_aa: ATKVAGTDTQY

v_call: TRBV6-1
cdr3_aa: ASRPTGTGAGGYT

v_call: TRBV4-1
cdr3_aa: ASSPHLGSPSSYEQY

v_call: TRBV9
cdr3_aa: ASSVNWSSDTQY

v_call: TRBV29-1
cdr3_aa: SVEDGQSYEQY